What follows are 9 T cell receptor beta chains derived from one specimen sequenced in a study of cytotoxic CD8 clonotypes in ibrutinib-treated CLL. This table comes from immunoSEQ multiplex PCR, and its TCRdb copy is limited to in-frame clones, with some not included. The repertoire consists of around 92,000 clones, with 77% occurring once and the leading ten covering roughly 25%. Sequenced material: PBMCs, taken after 24 months of ibrutinib treatment. The receptor source for this set is a human donor with chronic lymphocytic leukemia.

A word on this clone: One junction end disagrees with the germline gene, perhaps due to a read error. The chain combines TRBV5-1 with TRBJ2-7, with unresolved D. CDR1 and CDR2 from the germline V gene are SGHRS and YFSETQ. The CDR3 covers 11 residues. The CDR3 protein is CASRLGHEQYF. In nucleotides, the CDR3 is TGCGCCAGCAGGTTGGGCCACGAGCAGTACTTC.

This rearrangement joins TRBV28 to TRBJ1-2; D is uncertain. Germline CDR1 is MDHEN and CDR2 is SYDVKM. With 5 bases removed from V and 3 bases from J, the gap between germline ends came to 7 bases. The CDR3 runs 12 residues. The CDR3 DNA follows: TGTGCCAGCAGTGGGGATGACTATGGCTACACCTTC. Amino acids: CASSGDDYGYTF.

This clone was seen once. V is TRBV19 and J is TRBJ1-3; D is unresolved. V was shortened by 7 bases and J by 4 bases, with 11 bases between the two germline ends. The CDR3 totals 13 residues. Germline V lookup: CDR1 LNHDA, CDR2 SQIVND (reference sequence). CDR3: CASNGGQGNTIYF. CDR3 DNA sequence: TGTGCCAGTAATGGAGGGCAAGGAAACACCATATATTTT.

The chain couples TRBV4-2 to TRBJ2-5; D gene uncertain. The CDR3 has 14 residues. The V end lost 0 bases, the J end lost 3 bases, and 8 bases lay between the germline ends. CDR1 LGHNA and CDR2 YNFKEQ come from the germline V gene. Here the CDR3 DNA reads TGTGCCAGCAGCCAAGATAGTGGGGAAGAGACCCAGTACTTC. This encodes CASSQDSGEETQYF.

This clone was found a few times. The gene calls are TRBV14 and TRBJ1-2; 8 bases are a match to TRBD1. Germline V gene sequence: CDR1 SGHDN, CDR2 FVKESK. This CDR3 is 15 amino acids long. After removal of 4 bases from V and 4 bases from J, the junction contained 8 bases not matched to a gene. CDR3: CASSLQGGPPYGYTF. In DNA, the CDR3 is TGTGCCAGCAGCCTACAGGGGGGGCCCCCCTATGGCTACACCTTC.

The chain joins TRBV7-8 to TRBJ1-3; D unresolved. Germline CDR1 SGHVS, CDR2 FQNEAQ. The CDR3 sequence is 13 residues long. The V end was cut by 7 bases, the J end by 1 base, with 8 bases between. In DNA, the CDR3 is TGTGCCAGCAAGAAGCCGTCTGGAAACACCATATATTTT. Protein sequence: CASKKPSGNTIYF. The complete variable domain, with remaining parts taken from reference TRBV7-8 and TRBJ1-3, reads GAGVSQSPRYKVAKRGQDVALRCDPISGHVSLFWYQQALGQGPEFLTYFQNEAQLDKSGLPSDRFFAERPEGSVSTLKIQRTQQEDSAVYLCASKKPSGNTIYFGEGSWLTVV.

The V and J genes are TRBV6-1 and TRBJ1-4; 9 bases agree with TRBD1. The V segment lost 6 bases and the J segment 7 bases; nucleotides outside the gene matches: 6. Looked up from germline, CDR1 is MNHNS and CDR2 is SASEGT. The CDR3 is made up of 14 amino acids. The CDR3 reads CASRQGALGEKLFF. The CDR3 region has the DNA TGTGCCAGCAGACAGGGGGCCTTAGGTGAAAAACTGTTTTTT.

The chain uses TRBV5-1 and TRBJ2-1, with 7 bases lining up with TRBD1. The CDR3 totals 14 residues. V gave up 2 bases and J gave up 3 bases; unmatched junction bases: 2. The V gene's germline CDR1 is SGHRS and CDR2 YFSETQ. The CDR3 coding sequence is TGCGCCAGCAGCTTACAGGGGATCTACAATGAGCAGTTCTTC. This gives the protein CASSLQGIYNEQFF.

The chain joins TRBV7-9 to TRBJ1-2, with D uncertain. V shed 0 bases and J shed 8 bases, with 13 bases lying between them. The germline gives CDR1 SEHNR, CDR2 FQNEAQ (reference sequence). The CDR3 totals 14 residues. Written as DNA, the CDR3 is TGTGCCAGCAGCTTAGCTTTACGGACGCGGGGCTACACCTTC. The encoded protein is CASSLALRTRGYTF.